This paragraph covers one T cell receptor (beta chain) sequence. The V gene's germline CDR1 is SGHNT and CDR2 YENEEA. The V and J ends lost 5 bases and 1 base respectively, with 11 bases between them. The CDR3 extends over 14 amino acids. This specimen comes from a study of blood T cell repertoires in COVID-19. Study-level background: Sources were T cells, B-cell-depleted T cells, or PBMCs; the material itself was cDNA or gDNA.

Sequenced by immunoSEQ multiplex PCR; TCRdb stores in-frame clones only, minus some. The sample holds roughly 39,000 clones, roughly nine tenths seen once. Material: peripheral blood. The TCR comes from a man over 45 in a cohort sampled during active COVID-19. The chain combines TRBV11-3 with TRBJ1-1; a possible D gene is TRBD1 (5 bases). The CDR3 region is CASSPTGGNTEAFF. The CDR3 DNA reads as TGTGCCAGCAGCCCTACGGGGGGGAACACTGAAGCTTTCTTT.